The 3 T cell receptor beta chains in this list originate from one sample, sequenced in a study of neurological immune-mediated disorders. One entry per CDR3 protein, called by TCRdb with MiXCR from the 5' RACE reads. This table has 25,000 to 35,000 distinct CDR3 sequences, under 25% appearing once. Sequencing used PBMCs. These receptors were obtained from a woman aged 60-75 years in good health.

This clonotype was detected ten times or more. The rearrangement links TRBV4-1 to TRBJ2-7, with D uncertain. CDR1 and CDR2 from the germline V gene are MGHRA and YSYEKL. The CDR3 extends over 14 amino acids. Trimming pared 7 bases from V and 5 bases from J, leaving 18 bases between. In DNA form, the CDR3 reads TGCGCCAGCACCCCCACAAGGTACGCCGACGAGCAGTACTTC. Amino acid sequence: CASTPTRYADEQYF.

This clonotype was seen many times. This chain connects TRBV5-5 to TRBJ2-1; 7 bases line up with TRBD2. CDR3 size: 15 residues. J lost 2 bases, V lost 0 bases, and 2 bases had no gene match. Germline V gene data show CDR1 as SGHKS and CDR2 as YYEKEE (reference sequence). The CDR3 reads CASSLGGSTYNEQFF. The CDR3 region has the DNA TGTGCCAGCAGCTTGGGCGGGAGTACCTACAATGAGCAGTTCTTC.

In its sample, this clonotype is medium-sized. The gene calls are TRBV21-1 and TRBJ1-5; the table's TRBD1 call for D was not verified on the DNA. TRBV21-1 is termed a pseudogene. The CDR3 is 15 amino acids. The DNA of the CDR3 is TGTGCCAGCAGCAACAAGGGACGGGGCAATCAGCCCCAGCATTTT. This translates into CASSNKGRGNQPQHF.